These 13 T cell receptor beta chains originate from one sample sequenced in a study of a mutant IDH1 vaccine in newly diagnosed glioma. Time point reported: week 35, safety follow-up. A single vaccine dose contained 300 ug of mutant IDH1 20-mer peptide, and topical imiquimod was used with it. Profiled with immunoSEQ multiplex PCR; TCRdb holds only in-frame clones, not every one. Among 40,000 to 50,000 clones, approximately 90% were seen once, and the ten largest hold about 1.5%. What these receptors recognize is not known. The sample in question was PBMCs, obtained from a glioma patient whose treatment included an IDH1 peptide vaccine. These receptors came from a man aged 40-49 years with glioma.

The chain is built from TRBV19 and TRBJ2-3; 7 nucleotides line up with TRBD1. Germline assignment: CDR1 LNHDA and CDR2 SQIVND (reference sequence). The CDR3 length is 16 residues. Trimming cost V 3 bases and J 3 bases; bases outside gene matches: 9. As DNA, the CDR3 is TGTGCCAGTAGTATTGTAGGGGGCGATGGGACAGATACGCAGTATTTT. Amino acid sequence: CASSIVGGDGTDTQYF. Full variable domain (outside the CDR3, taken from reference TRBV19 and TRBJ2-3): DGGITQSPKYLFRKEGQNVTLSCEQNLNHDAMYWYRQDPGQGLRLIYYSQIVNDFQKGDIAEGYSVSREKKESFPLTVTSAQKNPTAFYLCASSIVGGDGTDTQYFGPGTRLTVL.

This clone occurred once. The genes are TRBV4-3 and TRBJ2-5; D is perhaps TRBD1 or TRBD2 (5 bases each). V was shortened by 0 bases and J by 5 bases, with 19 bases between the two germline ends. Germline assignment: CDR1 LGHNA and CDR2 YSLEER. The CDR3 consists of 17 residues. The CDR3 sequence: CASSQDIPKDWGETQYF. For the CDR3, the DNA is TGCGCCAGCAGCCAAGATATTCCTAAGGATTGGGGGGAGACCCAGTACTTC.

The chain combines TRBV30 with TRBJ2-3; 14 bases fit TRBD2. This CDR3 region has 20 residues. The germline CDR1 and CDR2 sequences are GTSNPN and SVGIG (reference sequence). J lost 1 base, V lost 5 bases, and 17 bases had no gene match. CDR3 nucleotide sequence: TGTGCCTGGGGAGGGACACATGGACTAGCGGGGGGATACGGCACAGATACGCAGTATTTT. Translation gives CAWGGTHGLAGGYGTDTQYF.

The chain has TRBV5-1 and TRBJ1-5; D remains unclear. CDR3 length: 14 residues. Trimming took off 0 bases at V and 7 bases at J, with 11 bases between the two ends. Germline loops: CDR1 SGHRS, CDR2 YFSETQ. For the CDR3, the DNA is TGCGCCAGCAGCTTGGGTGTCGTGGGGCAGCCCCAGCATTTT. Residues: CASSLGVVGQPQHF.

Comment on this clone: Compared with germline, one end of the junction differs, possibly owing to a read error. This sequence joins TRBV19 and TRBJ1-5; D might be TRBD1 (6 bases). Looked up from germline, CDR1 is LNHDA and CDR2 is SQIVND (reference sequence). CDR3 length equals 16 residues. This chain's CDR3 is CASKPPSRGGPQPQHF. The CDR3 DNA is TGTGCTAGTAAACCTCCATCCAGGGGCGGCCCTCAGCCCCAGCATTTT.

This clone has a single count. The chain is built from TRBV9 and TRBJ1-4; TRBD1 might be the D (5 bases). The CDR3 runs to 15 residues. V was pared by 0 bases and J by 7 bases, with 13 bases between. Germline V gene lookup returns CDR1 SGDLS and CDR2 YYNGEE. The CDR3 reads CASSVEGTRGEKLFF. The CDR3 DNA reads TGTGCCAGCAGCGTAGAGGGTACTAGGGGTGAAAAACTGTTTTTT.

This chain joins TRBV10-3 and TRBJ1-2; D might be TRBD1 (6 bases). Per the germline V gene, CDR1 is ENHRY and CDR2 is SYGVKD. CDR3 length: 14 residues. Trimming left V 6 bases short and J 3 bases short, with 14 bases between. The CDR3 bases are TGTGCCATCAGCTTGACAGGTTACGACTATGGCTACACCTTC. The encoded protein is CAISLTGYDYGYTF.

This chain connects TRBV9 to TRBJ2-3; tentative D call: TRBD2 (6 bases). Germline lookup yields CDR1 SGDLS and CDR2 YYNGEE. V shed 0 bases and J shed 2 bases, with 13 bases lying between them. The CDR3 extends over 16 amino acids. CDR3 sequence (DNA): TGTGCCAGCAGCGTAGTCGGGGGACTCCCCACAGATACGCAGTATTTT. Translation: CASSVVGGLPTDTQYF. The whole variable domain, filled in from reference TRBV9 and TRBJ2-3, reads DSGVTQTPKHLITATGQRVTLRCSPRSGDLSVYWYQQSLDQGLQFLIQYYNGEERAKGNILERFSAQQFPDLHSELNLSSLELGDSALYFCASSVVGGLPTDTQYFGPGTRLTVL.

The gene calls are TRBV28 and TRBJ1-2; 8 nucleotides line up with TRBD1. This CDR3 has 15 residues. Losses at the gene ends were 6 bases for V and 4 bases for J; bases not matched to a gene: 10. Germline V CDR1 and CDR2: MDHEN, SYDVKM. In DNA, the CDR3 is TGTGCCAGCAGCCGGCTGGGACAGGCCTTCTATGGCTACACCTTC. Its translation is CASSRLGQAFYGYTF.

The V call is TRBV27, the J call TRBJ2-1; D perhaps matches TRBD1 (6 bases). The CDR3 extends over 14 amino acids. V lost 5 bases and J lost 5, with 13 bases in between. Germline values: CDR1 MNHEY, CDR2 SMNVEV (reference sequence). This CDR3 reads CASSGGQYNNEQFF. The CDR3 DNA reads TGTGCCAGCAGTGGCGGACAGTACAACAATGAGCAGTTCTTC.

The chain recombines TRBV15 with TRBJ1-2; no definite D call. With 5 bases removed from V and 2 bases from J, the gap between germline ends came to 18 bases. This CDR3 is built from 16 residues. The V gene's germline CDR1 is LNHNV and CDR2 YYDKDF (reference sequence). The CDR3: CATSVEAAGRNYGYTF. Here the CDR3 DNA reads TGTGCCACCAGCGTCGAAGCTGCGGGCAGGAACTATGGCTACACCTTC.

V is TRBV27 and J is TRBJ2-2; TRBD2 agrees at 9 bases. The V segment lost 4 bases and the J segment 6 bases; nucleotides outside the gene matches: 12. The CDR3 is 17 amino acids. Looked up from germline, CDR1 is MNHEY and CDR2 is SMNVEV (reference sequence). CDR3 nucleotide sequence: TGTGCCAGCAGTTGGATTAGCGGGAGAGGGTATCCCGGGGAGCTGTTTTTT. Amino acid sequence: CASSWISGRGYPGELFF.

CDR3 nucleotides: TGTGCCTGGAGCAGGCGGGGCAGCTCCTATAATTCACCCCTCCACTTT. As protein: CAWSRRGSSYNSPLHF. The V gene is TRBV30, the J gene TRBJ1-6; possibly TRBD1 for D (5 bases). Germline CDR1 GTSNPN, CDR2 SVGIG (reference sequence). V was clipped by 3 bases and J by 0 bases, with 12 bases between them. The length of the CDR3 is 16 residues.